The 30 T cell receptor beta chains below all came from one sample that was sequenced in a study of technical replicates of blood from a handful of donors. Data came from immunoSEQ multiplex PCR; TCRdb stores just in-frame clones and leaves some out. The sample includes about 62,000 clones, more than 70% of them seen just once. Sequenced: PBMCs. The source is a human donor in good health. Some clones in this sample may be carry-over from other donors' samples.

J is TRBJ1-1 and V is TRBV30, with 9 bases that match TRBD1. This CDR3 is built from 14 residues. The J segment lost 1 base and the V segment lost 8 bases, leaving 8 bases of the junction unmatched. Germline lookup yields CDR1 GTSNPN and CDR2 SVGIG (reference sequence). The CDR3 DNA follows: TGTGCCACCGGGAGGGACAGGGCGAACACTGAAGCTTTCTTT. Encoded protein: CATGRDRANTEAFF.

V gene TRBV7-8 combines with J gene TRBJ1-6; 9 bases match TRBD1. The J segment lost 0 bases and the V segment lost 5 bases, leaving 2 bases of the junction unmatched. This CDR3 has 16 amino acids. Germline CDR1 is SGHVS and CDR2 is FQNEAQ. In nucleotides, the CDR3 is TGTGCCAGCAGCACAGGGGGCAGCTCCTATAATTCACCCCTCCACTTT. Its protein product is CASSTGGSSYNSPLHF. The full variable domain, in which reference TRBV7-8 and TRBJ1-6 provide the parts outside the CDR3, is GAGVSQSPRYKVAKRGQDVALRCDPISGHVSLFWYQQALGQGPEFLTYFQNEAQLDKSGLPSDRFFAERPEGSVSTLKIQRTQQEDSAVYLCASSTGGSSYNSPLHFGNGTRLTVT.

The chain employs TRBV23-1 and TRBJ1-4, with no clear D. TRBV23-1 belongs to the ORF category, with a function that is uncertain. With 3 bases removed from V and 2 bases from J, the gap between germline ends came to 13 bases. The CDR3 spans 16 residues. The CDR3 region has the DNA TGCGCCAGCAGTCATGAGGTCCCAAGCACTAATGAAAAACTGTTTTTT. It is translated as CASSHEVPSTNEKLFF.

Of note for this clone: Other DNA sequences in this sample translate to the same CDR3. This rearrangement joins TRBV4-3 to TRBJ2-2; D remains unclear. Germline V gene lookup returns CDR1 LGHNA and CDR2 YSLEER. Trimming left V 0 bases short and J 5 bases short, with 4 bases between. This CDR3 comprises 13 residues. The CDR3 spells CASSQDRTGELFF. CDR3 DNA sequence: TGCGCCAGCAGCCAAGATCGGACCGGGGAGCTGTTTTTT.

V and J are TRBV6-6 and TRBJ1-1, with 7 bases that match TRBD1. Germline V CDR1 and CDR2: MNHNY, SVGAGI (reference sequence). The CDR3 sequence is 14 residues long. V shed 5 bases and J 4 bases; nucleotides not matched to a gene: 7. As DNA, the CDR3 is TGTGCCAGCAGTCCGGGACAGAGGGTCACTGAAGCTTTCTTT. Protein: CASSPGQRVTEAFF.

The genes are TRBV7-3 and TRBJ2-3, with a tentative D call TRBD2 (6 bases). Per germline, CDR1 SGHTA and CDR2 FQGTGA. V was pared by 4 bases and J by 2 bases, with 13 bases between. This CDR3 is built from 15 residues. CDR3 loop: CASSSGTDTTDTQYF. Written as DNA, the CDR3 is TGTGCCAGCAGCTCCGGGACTGACACCACAGATACGCAGTATTTT.

This sequence joins TRBV5-1 and TRBJ2-7; no definite D call. Trimming removed 1 base at V and 0 bases at J, with 8 bases between. The CDR3 is made up of 14 amino acids. Germline-derived CDR1 and CDR2 are SGHRS and YFSETQ. The CDR3 loop reads CASSLNPNSYEQYF. CDR3 nucleotides: TGCGCCAGCAGCTTGAATCCCAACTCCTACGAGCAGTACTTC.

CDR3 in amino acids: CAISPGQGAWASNQPQHF. The CDR3 bases are TGTGCCATCAGCCCGGGACAGGGGGCCTGGGCGAGCAATCAGCCCCAGCATTTT. This chain joins TRBV10-3 and TRBJ1-5; 12 nucleotides match TRBD1. The V gene's germline CDR1 is ENHRY and CDR2 SYGVKD. The V segment lost 6 bases and the J segment 1 base; nucleotides outside the gene matches: 10. The CDR3 totals 18 residues.

This chain connects TRBV5-1 to TRBJ1-1, with TRBD1 identical over 7 bases. Germline values: CDR1 SGHRS, CDR2 YFSETQ. The CDR3 covers 15 residues. Germline trimming cut 4 bases from V and 7 bases from J; bases unmatched to any gene: 13. The CDR3 region is CASSVGQPKGGEAFF. In DNA form, the CDR3 reads TGCGCCAGCAGCGTGGGACAGCCCAAAGGTGGTGAAGCTTTCTTT.

This chain connects TRBV6-1 to TRBJ2-3; D is possibly TRBD1 (6 bases). The CDR3 length is 13 residues. The germline gives CDR1 MNHNS, CDR2 SASEGT. The V gene lost 10 bases and the J gene lost 5 bases, with 16 bases spanning the gap. CDR3 coding DNA: TGTGCCACCGAAGGGGGTGGGAGAGATACGCAGTATTTT. Its translation: CATEGGGRDTQYF.

The V and J genes are TRBV5-5 and TRBJ1-2, with D possibly TRBD1 on 6 matching bases. The V gene lost 4 bases and the J gene lost 1 base, with 17 bases spanning the gap. This CDR3 region has 16 residues. CDR1 and CDR2 from the germline V gene are SGHKS and YYEKEE (reference sequence). In DNA, the CDR3 is TGTGCCAGCAGCCTCCATGGCGGGGGGCTTAACTATGGCTACACCTTC. Its protein product is CASSLHGGGLNYGYTF.

In its sample, this clone was seen once. This chain joins TRBV11-3 and TRBJ2-1; 7 bases line up with TRBD1. The J segment lost 5 bases and the V segment lost 5 bases, leaving 9 bases of the junction unmatched. Germline values: CDR1 SGHNT, CDR2 YENEEA. This CDR3 is built from 15 residues. The CDR3 DNA reads as TGTGCCAGCAGCCGTCACGGGACAGCCGACAATGAGCAGTTCTTC. Translated: CASSRHGTADNEQFF.

The chain links TRBV6-5 to TRBJ2-3; D may be TRBD2 (5 bases). V dropped 6 bases and J dropped 5 bases, with 15 bases sitting between them. Germline V gene lookup returns CDR1 MNHEY and CDR2 SVGAGI. The CDR3 spans 14 residues. In DNA, the CDR3 is TGTGCCAGCAGAGACTCAGGAGGTCAAGATACGCAGTATTTT. As protein: CASRDSGGQDTQYF.

The chain has TRBV7-8 and TRBJ2-4, with D unresolved. Looked up from germline, CDR1 is SGHVS and CDR2 is FQNEAQ. The CDR3 totals 13 residues. V was trimmed by 0 bases and J by 9 bases, leaving 9 bases between them. The chain's CDR3 is CASSLAGPGIQYF. The CDR3 DNA reads as TGTGCCAGCAGCTTAGCGGGCCCAGGCATTCAGTACTTC.

The V call is TRBV7-8, the J call TRBJ2-7, with D tentatively TRBD1 (5 bases). CDR3 length: 15 residues. Trimming pared 1 base from V and 6 bases from J, leaving 16 bases between. Germline V lookup: CDR1 SGHVS, CDR2 FQNEAQ. The chain's CDR3 is CASSLVAGFDGEQYF. For the CDR3, the DNA is TGTGCCAGCAGCTTAGTGGCAGGGTTCGATGGCGAGCAGTACTTC.

V gene TRBV11-3 combines with J gene TRBJ2-3; D might be TRBD2 (6 bases). The CDR3 has 15 residues. Trimming left V 5 bases short and J 2 bases short, with 14 bases between. Germline V gene lookup returns CDR1 SGHNT and CDR2 YENEEA. CDR3 protein: CASSLRGSHTDTQYF. CDR3 nucleotides: TGTGCCAGCAGCCTACGGGGGAGCCACACAGATACGCAGTATTTT.

This sequence joins TRBV6-5 and TRBJ1-1; 7 bases agree with TRBD1. In germline, CDR1 is MNHEY, CDR2 SVGAGI. The CDR3 contains 15 residues. Trimming at V came to 7 bases and at J to 2 bases, leaving 10 bases not matched to a gene. CDR3 sequence reads: CASNGRTGLNTEAFF. For the CDR3, the DNA is TGTGCCAGCAACGGACGGACAGGCCTAAACACTGAAGCTTTCTTT.

The chain recombines TRBV21-1 with TRBJ2-7; the table gives TRBD1 as D, unverified against the DNA. TRBV21-1 is assigned pseudogene status. This CDR3 has 10 amino acids. DNA for the CDR3: TGTGCCAGCAGCAGAGACAGGGGGGACTTC. Residues: CASSRDRGDF.

This chain connects TRBV7-2 to TRBJ1-5, with unresolved D. In germline, CDR1 is SGHTA, CDR2 FQGNSA. Trimming took 1 base from V and 7 from J, leaving 5 bases between them. This CDR3 contains 12 residues. CDR3 amino acids: CASSLDFQPQHF. The CDR3 bases are TGTGCCAGCAGCTTAGACTTCCAGCCCCAGCATTTT.

V usage is TRBV4-2 and J usage is TRBJ2-1, with 8 nucleotides matching TRBD2. CDR1 LGHNA and CDR2 YNFKEQ come from the germline V gene. The CDR3 covers 15 residues. Trimming removed 0 bases from V and 3 bases from J; junction bases left unmatched: 1. The CDR3 DNA sequence: TGTGCCAGCAGCCAAGAACTAGCGGACTACAATGAGCAGTTCTTC. It yields the protein CASSQELADYNEQFF.

V usage is TRBV9 and J usage is TRBJ2-5; possible D gene TRBD2, 5 bases. V dropped 0 bases and J dropped 2 bases, with 8 bases sitting between them. Germline-derived CDR1 and CDR2 are SGDLS and YYNGEE. This CDR3 spans 14 amino acids. The CDR3 protein is CASSVAPGQETQYF. CDR3 DNA sequence: TGTGCCAGCAGCGTAGCTCCGGGGCAAGAGACCCAGTACTTC.

The chain uses TRBV7-2 and TRBJ2-7; 9 bases agree with TRBD1. The V gene end was trimmed by 4 bases and the J gene end by 3 bases; junction bases not matched to a gene: 7. The CDR3 totals 15 residues. Germline-derived CDR1 and CDR2 are SGHTA and FQGNSA. CDR3 protein: CASSSNPGQGYEQYF. CDR3 DNA sequence: TGTGCCAGCAGCTCTAATCCGGGACAGGGCTACGAGCAGTACTTC.

V gene TRBV7-4 combines with J gene TRBJ2-2, with a possible D match to TRBD2 (6 bases). The CDR3 consists of 17 residues. V was trimmed by 4 bases and J by 1 base, leaving 16 bases between them. Germline V gives CDR1 SGHVT, CDR2 SQSDAQ. The CDR3 reads CASSSLAREWNTGELFF. Here the CDR3 DNA reads TGTGCCAGCAGCTCCCTAGCACGGGAGTGGAACACCGGGGAGCTGTTTTTT.

The chain uses TRBV7-2 and TRBJ2-7; 14 bases match TRBD2. Germline CDR1 and CDR2: SGHTA and FQGNSA. Trimming at V came to 1 base and at J to 6 bases, leaving 5 bases not matched to a gene. The CDR3 is 16 amino acids. The CDR3 sequence is CASSLGLGLAGGEQYF. The CDR3 DNA sequence: TGTGCCAGCAGCTTAGGGTTAGGACTAGCGGGAGGCGAGCAGTACTTC.

The chain links TRBV5-1 to TRBJ2-7, with 10 bases fitting TRBD2. The CDR3 contains 16 residues. Germline lookup yields CDR1 SGHRS and CDR2 YFSETQ. With 0 bases clipped from V and 0 bases from J, the junction kept 3 bases outside the gene matches. CDR3: CASSLDSGGLSYEQYF. The CDR3 bases are TGCGCCAGCAGCTTGGATAGCGGGGGGCTCTCCTACGAGCAGTACTTC.

The rearrangement links TRBV30 to TRBJ2-1, with 11 positions matching TRBD2. Germline-derived CDR1 and CDR2 are GTSNPN and SVGIG (reference sequence). The length of the CDR3 is 13 residues. J lost 9 bases, V lost 3 bases, and 4 bases had no gene match. CDR3 protein: CAWRVAGGSEQFF. DNA of the CDR3: TGTGCCTGGAGAGTAGCGGGAGGGTCTGAGCAGTTCTTC.

The genes are TRBV20-1 and TRBJ2-7, with D hard to call. This CDR3 contains 11 residues. V lost 0 bases and J lost 3, with 3 bases in between. Germline V gives CDR1 DFQATT, CDR2 SNEGSKA (reference sequence). The CDR3 region has the DNA TGCAGTGCTAGAGATTACTACGAGCAGTACTTC. Its protein is CSARDYYEQYF.

The chain recombines TRBV5-1 with TRBJ2-2; the D gene is possibly TRBD2 (6 bases). Germline V gene sequence: CDR1 SGHRS, CDR2 YFSETQ. CDR3 length: 15 residues. Trimming removed 4 bases at V and 2 bases at J, with 12 bases between. The CDR3 nucleotides are TGCGCCAGCAGCCCCGGGACTTCTAACACCGGGGAGCTGTTTTTT. It is translated as CASSPGTSNTGELFF.

The CDR3 loop reads CASSSNQELAGLSDTQYF. CDR3 sequence (DNA): TGTGCCAGCAGCTCCAACCAAGAACTAGCGGGGTTAAGTGATACGCAGTATTTT. This chain joins TRBV7-9 and TRBJ2-3; TRBD2 agrees at 10 bases. The CDR3 runs to 18 residues. Per the germline V gene, CDR1 is SEHNR and CDR2 is FQNEAQ (reference sequence). The trim removed 4 bases at V and 6 bases at J, leaving 16 bases unmatched.

In DNA form, the CDR3 reads TGCAGCGTGGACAGGATGAACACTGAAGCTTTCTTT. Its translation: CSVDRMNTEAFF. The chain links TRBV29-1 to TRBJ1-1, with TRBD1 matching over 7 bases. The CDR3 has 12 amino acids. Trimming removed 6 bases from V and 0 bases from J; junction bases left unmatched: 1. The germline V gene has CDR1 SQVTM and CDR2 ANQGSEA.